This T cell receptor beta chain was sequenced for a study of shared clonotypes between healthy human individuals. The donors were adults (healthy and HIV-negative) with no recent acute infections or vaccinations. Genomic DNA for unsorted samples, which was extracted with the QIAamp DNA Blood Mini kit, came from about 90 million PBMCs. Study-level points and caveats: Few donors limited the genetic and exposure-history diversity represented.

Tens of thousands of T cell genomes, or roughly 300 ng DNA, went into replicate PCRs of unsorted PBMC. TCRdb's table, derived via immunoSEQ multiplex PCR, lists solely in-frame clones and lacks some. The sample gives more than 400,000 clones, 70% to 85% of which show up once; 12% is in the top ten. Remarks on this clone: What it recognizes is unknown.

V shed 1 base, J shed 0 bases, and the junction held 11 bases outside the gene matches. The length of the CDR3 is 18 residues. The germline V gene has CDR1 SGHRS and CDR2 YFSETQ. This sequence was found in a woman aged 40 to 50 in good health. Some clones in this sample may be carry-over from other donors' samples. This chain uses TRBV5-1 with TRBJ2-3, with 7 bases aligning to TRBD2. Sample: PBMCs. The CDR3 DNA is TGCGCCAGCAGCTTGTCACCCCTCAGCGGGACTAGCACAGATACGCAGTATTTT. The encoded protein is CASSLSPLSGTSTDTQYF.